The present T cell receptor (beta chain) was sequenced within a study of blood T cells in healthy people across ages. Regarding the study as a whole: Long-lived donors exceeded aged donors in naive CD4+ cells and diversity.

Per sample, extraction of total RNA gave at least 5.5 micrograms in every case. Turning to this clonotype: No antigen is known for it. Since a much larger clone is just one base distant, this may be a read error.

The CDR3 has 16 amino acids. The germline V gene encodes CDR1 SGHRS and CDR2 YFSETQ. Combining a sample-barcoded 5' primer with a J-beta primer mix, a second PCR ran for 7 to 11 cycles. Unique molecular identifiers of 12 random nucleotides labeled each cDNA. Sequencing yielded, for each sample, at least 3 million paired-end reads carrying CDR3. TCRdb recomputed calls from the 5' RACE reads with MiXCR, one row per CDR3 protein. The table lists over 550,000 distinct CDR3 sequences, about 30% of them singletons. V gene TRBV5-1 combines with J gene TRBJ2-3; 9 bases map to TRBD2. The sample was blood. This TCR came from a woman aged 80 or over in good health. CDR3 region: CASSLGLAGLHDTRYF. The CDR3 coding sequence is TGCGCCAGCAGCTTGGGCCTAGCGGGGCTTCATGATACGCGGTATTTT. The full variable domain, with the rest looked up from reference TRBV5-1 and TRBJ2-3, is KAGVTQTPRYLIKTRGQQVTLSCSPISGHRSVSWYQQTPGQGLQFLFEYFSETQRNKGNFPGRFSGRQFSNSRSEMNVSTLELGDSALYLCASSLGLAGLHDTRYFGPGTRLTVL.